The rows below give T cell receptor beta chains drawn from one sample of a study of T cell changes during pregnancy in multiple sclerosis. This table comes from immunoSEQ multiplex PCR, and its TCRdb copy is limited to in-frame clones, with some not included. The sample contains 50,000 to 70,000 clones, 75% to 95% of which appear only once. Sample: peripheral blood, taken after pregnancy. These receptors all stem from a female donor in good health, enrolled as a control in a pregnancy study. CDR3s include the opening cysteine and the closing phenylalanine or tryptophan. A D gene is named only where the DNA matches it firmly. Part of the rows lack a size; the others show once, few, many or a class for expanded clones.

>TRBJ1-5|NA|TRBV27|NA
TGTGCCAGCAGTGTGGACATAAGCAATCAGCCCCAGCATTTT
CASSVDISNQPQHF
>TRBJ1-6|NA|TRBV9|TRBD1
TGTGCCAGCAGCGTAGGGGACAGGTATAATTCACCCCTCCACTTT
CASSVGDRYNSPLHF
>TRBJ1-5|NA|TRBV30|TRBD1
TGTGCCTGGAGTCCCGGGACAGGGGGCAATCAGCCCCAGCATTTT
CAWSPGTGGNQPQHF
>TRBJ2-7|once|TRBV15|TRBD1
TGTGCCACCAGCAGCTTTCCAACAGGGGCAGGGTCCTACGAGCAGTACTTC
CATSSFPTGAGSYEQYF
>TRBJ2-7|NA|TRBV13|TRBD2
TGTGCCAGCAGCCCGAGCGGGGGGGGCCCTAGCTCCTACGAGCAGTACTTC
CASSPSGGGPSSYEQYF
>TRBJ1-2|NA|TRBV9|NA
TGTGCCAGCAGCGTAGAGTTAGAGGGATATAGCTACACCTTC
CASSVELEGYSYTF
>TRBJ2-7|NA|TRBV27|NA
TGTGCCAGCAGTCCCAAACACCAGGGGAACGAGCAGTACTTC
CASSPKHQGNEQYF
>TRBJ2-2|NA|TRBV2|TRBD1
TGTGCCAGCAGGGGACAGGGGGCCCAGGCCGGGGAGCTGTTTTTT
CASRGQGAQAGELFF
>TRBJ2-6|NA|TRBV7-2|NA
TGTGCCAGCAGCTCGTTCCGCTCTGGGGCCAACGTCCTGACTTTC
CASSSFRSGANVLTF
>TRBJ1-1|NA|TRBV6-1|TRBD1
TGTGCCAGCAGTAAAGTAGGGGGCTCGGGAACTGAAGCTTTCTTT
CASSKVGGSGTEAFF
>TRBJ2-3|NA|TRBV11-3|NA
TGTGCCAGCAGCTTAGATTCTAGGGGGGGGAACACAGATACGCAGTATTTT
CASSLDSRGGNTDTQYF
>TRBJ1-3|NA|TRBV7-2|NA
TGTGCCAGCAGCCGTACGGGGGTTGGGGAAAACACCATATATTTT
CASSRTGVGENTIYF
>TRBJ1-5|NA|TRBV28|NA
TGTGCCAGCAGCCCCAGGGGAACCTATCAGCCCCAGCATTTT
CASSPRGTYQPQHF
>TRBJ2-3|NA|TRBV2|TRBD1
TGTGCCAGCAGAAGGGACAGTCCTAGCACAGATACGCAGTATTTT
CASRRDSPSTDTQYF
>TRBJ2-1|NA|TRBV7-2|NA
TGTGCCAGCAGCCCAGGACCTGCGGGTGAGCAGTTCTTC
CASSPGPAGEQFF
>TRBJ1-1|NA|TRBV14|NA
TGTGCCAGCAGCCCGGGAGGGTGGAACACTGAAGCTTTCTTT
CASSPGGWNTEAFF
>TRBJ2-7|NA|TRBV4-2|NA
TGTGCCAGCAGCCTTACTAGATACGAGCAGTACTTC
CASSLTRYEQYF
>TRBJ1-2|NA|TRBV29-1|NA
TGCAGCGTTGAACCCGCCGGTCTCTATGGCTACACCTTC
CSVEPAGLYGYTF
>TRBJ1-5|NA|TRBV19|TRBD1
TGTGCCAGTAGCCTACAGGGGGCAGCAGGCAATCAGCCCCAGCATTTT
CASSLQGAAGNQPQHF
>TRBJ2-2|NA|TRBV11-2|TRBD2
TGTGCCAGCAGCATGGGACTAGCGGGGGACACCGGGGAGCTGTTTTTT
CASSMGLAGDTGELFF
>TRBJ1-4|NA|TRBV10-3|NA
TGTGCCATCAGTGACTCAACTAATGAAAAACTGTTTTTT
CAISDSTNEKLFF
>TRBJ1-1|NA|TRBV12-5|NA
TGTGCTAGTGGCCCCTCAACTGACACTGAAGCTTTCTTT
CASGPSTDTEAFF
>TRBJ1-1|NA|TRBV7-9|NA
TGTGCCAGCAGCTCGGGTGGTAAAGGTACTGAAGCTTTCTTT
CASSSGGKGTEAFF
>TRBJ1-5|NA|TRBV4-2|NA
TGTGCCAGCAGCCAAGATCTGGGTAGCAGTCAGCCCCAGCATTTT
CASSQDLGSSQPQHF
>TRBJ1-2|NA|TRBV6-5|TRBD1
TGTGCCAGCAGTTACGGACAGGGGCCTTCCAACTATGGCTACACCTTC
CASSYGQGPSNYGYTF
>TRBJ2-5|NA|TRBV7-7|TRBD2
TGTGCTAGCAGCCCCGGACTAGCGGGGAAAGAGACCCAGTACTTC
CASSPGLAGKETQYF
>TRBJ2-5|NA|TRBV7-3|TRBD2
TGTGCCAGCAGCTTAACCGGGACTAGCTGGGAGACCCAGTACTTC
CASSLTGTSWETQYF
>TRBJ1-1|NA|TRBV5-1|TRBD1
TGCGCCAGCAGCTTCGGACAGGGCTCGGAAGCTTTCTTT
CASSFGQGSEAFF
>TRBJ2-7|NA|TRBV5-5|TRBD1
TGTGCCAGCAGCCTACAAGTACAGGGGTGGTACGAGCAGTACTTC
CASSLQVQGWYEQYF
>TRBJ1-2|NA|TRBV5-1|NA
TGCGCCAGCAGCTTGACCTCATTAACAGGGCGCTATGGCTACACCTTC
CASSLTSLTGRYGYTF
>TRBJ1-2|NA|TRBV7-9|NA
TGTGCCAGCAGCCCGGGAGTCAACTATGGCTACACCTTC
CASSPGVNYGYTF
>TRBJ1-6|NA|TRBV7-9|NA
TGTGCCAGCAGCCTCGACCCCCGGAGTTCACCCCTCCACTTT
CASSLDPRSSPLHF
>TRBJ2-2|NA|TRBV9|NA
TGTGCCAGCAGCTTCCGAACACCGCGGGACTCCCGATTAAACACCGGGGAGCTGTTTTTT
CASSFRTPRDSRLNTGELFF
>TRBJ2-3|NA|TRBV25-1|NA
TGTGCCAGCATTCAGTGGGATACGCAGTATTTT
CASIQWDTQYF
>TRBJ2-5|NA|TRBV2|TRBD2
TGTGCCAGTGGCGCGGGGGGGCAAGAGACCCAGTACTTC
CASGAGGQETQYF
>TRBJ2-5|NA|TRBV27|NA
TGTGCCAGCAGTTCCCCAGCTGACAGGTCCGAGACCCAGTACTTC
CASSSPADRSETQYF
>TRBJ2-7|NA|TRBV12-2|NA
TGTGCAAGTCGCTTAGACAGGACCTACGAGCAGTACTTC
CASRLDRTYEQYF
>TRBJ1-2|NA|TRBV19|NA
TGTGCCAGTATCAAGCCGGGGGATTCTAACTATGGCTACACCTTC
CASIKPGDSNYGYTF
>TRBJ1-1|NA|TRBV15|TRBD1
TGTGCCACCAGCAGAGGGGGACAGGCCCCTGAAGCTTTCTTT
CATSRGGQAPEAFF
>TRBJ2-7|NA|TRBV27|NA
TGTGCCAGCAGTTTACTAGCAGCCCGCGAGCAGTACTTC
CASSLLAAREQYF
>TRBJ2-1|NA|TRBV11-3|NA
TGTGCCAGCAGCTTAGGTGCGGGCGGCTACAATGAGCAGTTCTTC
CASSLGAGGYNEQFF
>TRBJ1-2|once|TRBV27|TRBD1
TGTGCCAGCAGTCCTCGGACAGGGGAAGGAAGTGGCTATGGCTACACCTTC
CASSPRTGEGSGYGYTF
>TRBJ1-2|NA|TRBV18|NA
TGTGCCAGCTCACTTACAGGCAGTGGCTACACCTTC
CASSLTGSGYTF
>TRBJ1-2|NA|TRBV7-9|NA
TGTGCCAGCAGCTTAGCGACAGGAGCTAACTATGGCTACACCTTC
CASSLATGANYGYTF
>TRBJ2-2|NA|TRBV14|TRBD2
TGTGCCAGCAGCCGACTAGCGGGGAACACCGGGGAGCTGTTTTTT
CASSRLAGNTGELFF
>TRBJ1-2|NA|TRBV5-1|TRBD1
TGCGCCAGCAGCCGGACAGGGATCAACTATGGCTACACCTTC
CASSRTGINYGYTF
>TRBJ1-1|NA|TRBV4-3|NA
TGCGCCAGCTCAGGGTCCCTGGTCACTGAAGCTTTCTTT
CASSGSLVTEAFF
>TRBJ2-3|NA|TRBV5-5|TRBD1
TGTGCCAGCAGCTTGTGGCAGGGGGCGCCTACAGATACGCAGTATTTT
CASSLWQGAPTDTQYF
>TRBJ1-2|NA|TRBV30|TRBD1
TGTGCCTGGGGTACCTGGGGCAGGGGGTACTATGGCTACACCTTC
CAWGTWGRGYYGYTF
>TRBJ2-3|NA|TRBV6-1|TRBD2
TGTGCCAGCAGTGAATGGCTAGCGGGGGACGCCACAGATACGCAGTATTTT
CASSEWLAGDATDTQYF
>TRBJ2-7|once|TRBV7-2|NA
TGTGCCAGCAGCTTAGGGCGGGATGCCTACGAGCAGTACTTC
CASSLGRDAYEQYF
>TRBJ2-1|NA|TRBV10-3|TRBD2
TGTGCCATCAGGGACGCTCGGGCGGGGGGAAACAATGAGCAGTTCTTC
CAIRDARAGGNNEQFF
>TRBJ1-4|NA|TRBV5-1|TRBD1
TGCGCCAGCAGAGAGGGGGCGAGCGATGAAAAACTGTTTTTT
CASREGASDEKLFF
>TRBJ1-2|NA|TRBV27|NA
TGTGCCAGCAGTTTATTCTCACATCAAAACTATGGCTACACCTTC
CASSLFSHQNYGYTF
>TRBJ1-1|once|TRBV18|NA
TGTGCCAGCTCACCACGGACAGAAAGTGAAGCTTTCTTT
CASSPRTESEAFF
>TRBJ1-3|once|TRBV5-1|TRBD1
TGCGCCAGCAGCTTAAGACAGGGTCAGCAGGAGCGAGGCACCATATATTTT
CASSLRQGQQERGTIYF
>TRBJ2-5|NA|TRBV9|NA
TGTGCCAGCAGCGTAGGGGACTTTCAAGAGACCCAGTACTTC
CASSVGDFQETQYF
>TRBJ2-3|NA|TRBV4-2|TRBD2
TGTGCCAGCAGCCAAGGCTCGGGGGGGGCTAGCACAGATACGCAGTATTTT
CASSQGSGGASTDTQYF